Following are 23 T cell receptor beta chains from one sample sequenced in a study of spatial heterogeneity in lung cancer. The study's findings and limits: In tumors, expanded intratumoral alpha and beta TCR counts tracked mutation counts.

TCRdb reanalysed the 5' RACE reads using MiXCR and keeps one entry per CDR3 protein. In the table there are around 2,200 distinct CDR3 sequences, around 23% of which are singletons. These receptors are not linked to any known antigen. Time point denoted: sample taken at primary tumor resection. The sample consisted of lung tumor tissue, taken at surgery. These receptors were taken from a male donor with early-stage non-small cell lung cancer.

About this clonotype: Since the library was made to target alpha chains, this beta chain is a stray read and its abundance is not meaningful. The chain joins TRBV12-3 or TRBV12-4 to TRBJ1-1; D is unresolved. The CDR3 contains 14 residues. Trimming stripped 4 bases from V and 1 base from J, with 10 bases between. The CDR3 sequence is CASSWSRGNTEAFF. CDR3 coding DNA: TGTGCCAGCAGTTGGTCCCGGGGGAACACTGAAGCTTTCTTT.

Comments on this clonotype: The library was built for alpha chains, so this beta chain is an off-target read and its size means little. The chain couples TRBV29-1 to TRBJ2-3; D is possibly TRBD2 (5 bases). From germline, CDR1 is SQVTM and CDR2 ANQGSEA. CDR3 length: 13 amino acids. V lost 8 bases to trimming and J lost 0 bases, with 12 bases between them. The DNA of the CDR3 is TGCAGCAGCGTTGAGGGTAGCACAGATACGCAGTATTTT. As protein: CSSVEGSTDTQYF.

As concerns this clonotype: The library was built for alpha chains, so this beta chain is an off-target read and its size means little. J is TRBJ2-5 and V is TRBV29-1; tentative D call: TRBD2 (6 bases). The V gene's germline CDR1 is SQVTM and CDR2 ANQGSEA. This CDR3 has 11 amino acids. CDR3 sequence reads: CSSWGGKTQYF. CDR3 DNA sequence: TGCAGTTCATGGGGCGGGAAGACCCAGTACTTC.

This clonotype was detected a few times. Being off target in a library aimed at alpha chains, this beta chain has a size of little meaning. The CDR3 DNA reads TGTGCCGGCGCGGGGAGTTTGCCGATCGAGCAGTACTTC. Its protein product is CAGAGSLPIEQYF. V and J are TRBV7-2 and TRBJ2-7; D might be TRBD2 (6 bases). Germline CDR1 reads SGHTA; CDR2 reads FQGNSA. V gave up 11 bases and J gave up 6 bases, with 20 bases separating them. The CDR3 loop spans 13 amino acids.

Concerning this clonotype itself: Found in a library prepared for alpha chains, this beta chain is an off-target read, and its abundance has little meaning. V usage is TRBV20-1 and J usage is TRBJ2-4; D gene unclear. The CDR3 consists of 12 residues. Germline V gives CDR1 DFQATT, CDR2 SNEGSKA (reference sequence). V lost 4 bases and J lost 5, with 9 bases in between. The CDR3 sequence is CSAKWQENIQYF. CDR3 DNA sequence: TGCAGTGCTAAATGGCAGGAAAACATTCAGTACTTC.

A remark on this clonotype: This beta chain represents an off-target read in a library built for alpha chains; its size is of limited meaning. The chain has TRBV2 and TRBJ2-5, with D possibly matching TRBD1 (6 bases). The CDR3 extends over 14 amino acids. The V gene lost 8 bases and the J gene lost 3 bases, with 16 bases spanning the gap. Germline-derived CDR1 and CDR2 are SNHLY and FYNNEI. In nucleotides, the CDR3 is TGTGCCAGCGGCCTCAGGACAGAAGAAGAGACCCAGTACTTC. Translating it yields CASGLRTEEETQYF.

By frequency in the sample, this clonotype is medium-sized. This beta chain was picked up by a library intended for alpha chains and is off target, so its count carries little meaning. The rearrangement links TRBV11-2 to TRBJ2-7, with D tentatively TRBD2 (7 bases). Germline CDR1 SGHAT, CDR2 FQNNGV. CDR3 length: 14 residues. The V gene lost 5 bases and the J gene lost 6 bases, with 17 bases spanning the gap. The CDR3 sequence: CASSRGGASGEQYF. As DNA, the CDR3 is TGTGCCAGCAGCCGAGGGGGGGCATCCGGCGAGCAGTACTTC.

Points on this clonotype: With the library built for alpha chains, this beta chain is off target and its frequency is not meaningful. The V gene is TRBV20-1, the J gene TRBJ2-2; 7 bases fit TRBD1. The CDR3 totals 14 residues. J gave up 3 bases and V 6 bases, and 7 bases lay outside the gene matches. CDR1 is DFQATT and CDR2 is SNEGSKA in the germline V gene (reference sequence). The CDR3 loop is CSAGTGEYTGELFF. The CDR3 bases are TGCAGTGCCGGAACAGGGGAGTACACCGGGGAGCTGTTTTTT.

Comment on this clonotype: The library was designed around alpha chains, so this beta chain is a stray read whose abundance carries little weight. The chain carries TRBV2 and TRBJ2-5; D uncertain. The V end was cut by 6 bases, the J end by 5 bases, with 10 bases between. This CDR3 region has 12 residues. In germline, CDR1 is SNHLY, CDR2 FYNNEI. The CDR3 region is CASRDQVETQYF. The CDR3 coding sequence is TGTGCCAGCAGAGATCAGGTTGAGACCCAGTACTTC.

With respect to this clonotype: This beta chain represents an off-target read in a library built for alpha chains; its size is of limited meaning. The chain joins TRBV6-5 to TRBJ2-7, with D unresolved. The CDR3 consists of 13 residues. Trimming cost V 4 bases and J 3 bases, with 10 bases left between them. CDR1 and CDR2 from the germline V gene are MNHEY and SVGAGI. CDR3 in DNA: TGTGCCAGCAGTTTGCAACTGGGCTACGAGCAGTACTTC. Its translation is CASSLQLGYEQYF.

A word on this clonotype: Little can be read into the size of this beta chain, an off-target read in a library designed for alpha chains. The chain employs TRBV19 and TRBJ2-7; D gene ambiguous. This CDR3 spans 13 amino acids. CDR1 and CDR2 (germline): LNHDA, SQIVND (reference sequence). Deletions cut 9 bases from V and 6 bases from J, with 18 bases between. The chain's CDR3 is CASGPPSLVEQYF. In DNA, the CDR3 is TGTGCCAGCGGTCCCCCCTCCTTGGTCGAGCAGTACTTC. Variable domain in full (rest from reference TRBV19 and TRBJ2-7): DGGITQSPKYLFRKEGQNVTLSCEQNLNHDAMYWYRQDPGQGLRLIYYSQIVNDFQKGDIAEGYSVSREKKESFPLTVTSAQKNPTAFYLCASGPPSLVEQYFGPGTRLTVT.

Only a few counts were recorded for this clonotype. This beta chain is an off-target read within a library intended for alpha chains, so its frequency means little. This chain joins TRBV14 and TRBJ2-5; a possible D gene is TRBD1 (6 bases). Deletions cut 4 bases from V and 5 bases from J, with 8 bases between. The CDR3 covers 12 residues. Germline V gives CDR1 SGHDN, CDR2 FVKESK. The CDR3: CASSPQGETQYF. The CDR3 bases are TGTGCCAGCAGCCCGCAGGGGGAGACCCAGTACTTC.

This clonotype was seen only a few times. This beta chain is a stray read from a library made for alpha chains; its abundance is not meaningful. The genes are TRBV6-1 and TRBJ1-5; TRBD1 is a possible D gene (6 bases). CDR1 is MNHNS and CDR2 is SASEGT in the germline V gene. The CDR3 loop spans 13 amino acids. V was cut by 7 bases and J by 6 bases, with 13 bases left in between. CDR3 protein: CASTGGDGQPQHF. The CDR3 DNA reads as TGTGCCAGCACGGGGGGCGATGGTCAGCCCCAGCATTTT.

Points on this clonotype: Since it is a stray read in a library aimed at alpha chains, this beta chain has a size that is not meaningful. The chain employs TRBV20-1 and TRBJ2-7; 8 bases are a match to TRBD2. CDR3 size: 13 residues. Per the germline V gene, CDR1 is DFQATT and CDR2 is SNEGSKA (reference sequence). Trimming took 6 bases from V and 6 from J; bases not matched to a gene: 10. CDR3 sequence: CSAPGGGRIEQYF. In DNA, the CDR3 is TGCAGTGCCCCAGGTGGCGGGAGGATCGAGCAGTACTTC.

Turning to this clonotype: This beta chain is an off-target read within a library intended for alpha chains, so its frequency means little. V gene TRBV20-1 combines with J gene TRBJ2-1; 9 nucleotides line up with TRBD2. Germline V gives CDR1 DFQATT, CDR2 SNEGSKA (reference sequence). The CDR3 extends over 13 amino acids. The trim removed 5 bases at V and 7 bases at J, leaving 6 bases unmatched. The CDR3 DNA is TGCAGTGCTGAGCGGGGGGATAGGAATGAGCAGTTCTTC. Its protein product is CSAERGDRNEQFF.

This clonotype was detected a few times. This beta chain slipped into a library made for alpha chains as a stray read, so its size is not meaningful. V is TRBV29-1 and J is TRBJ2-2, with D possibly being TRBD1 (6 bases). The CDR3 is 12 residues long. Germline V CDR1 and CDR2: SQVTM, ANQGSEA. V dropped 6 bases and J dropped 6 bases, with 11 bases sitting between them. CDR3 amino acids: CSVDRQAGELFF. CDR3 coding DNA: TGCAGCGTCGACAGGCAGGCCGGGGAGCTGTTTTTT.

In this sample, this clonotype is medium-sized. The library was prepared for alpha chains; this beta chain is a stray read, so its frequency means little. The chain combines TRBV7-2 with TRBJ2-3; 7 bases agree with TRBD1. The CDR3 runs 14 residues. V was pared by 7 bases and J by 3 bases, with 7 bases of the junction left unmatched. Germline assignment: CDR1 SGHTA and CDR2 FQGNSA. CDR3 region: CASTIQGTTDTQYF. CDR3 bases: TGTGCCAGCACCATACAGGGGACAACAGATACGCAGTATTTT.

In this sample, this clonotype turned up a few times. This beta chain appears as a stray read in a library generated for alpha chains; its size is not informative. This chain links TRBV29-1 with TRBJ2-7; either TRBD1 or TRBD2 may fit D (5 bases each). The CDR3 has 13 amino acids. The germline V gene has CDR1 SQVTM and CDR2 ANQGSEA. Trimming shortened V by 5 bases and J by 3 bases, and 14 bases separated the two germline ends. The CDR3 is CSVRGIGGYEQYF. The CDR3 nucleotides are TGCAGCGTTAGAGGGATTGGGGGCTACGAGCAGTACTTC.

In the case of this clonotype: This beta chain was picked up by a library intended for alpha chains and is off target, so its count carries little meaning. CDR3 loop: CASSPVASSEGYTF. CDR3 DNA sequence: TGTGCCAGCTCACCAGTTGCTTCTAGTGAGGGCTACACCTTC. The chain couples TRBV18 to TRBJ1-2; D is unclear. Germline CDR1 and CDR2: KGHSH and LQKENI. The CDR3 has 14 residues. V shed 2 bases and J shed 8 bases, with 15 bases lying between them.

As concerns this clonotype: This beta chain is a stray read from a library made for alpha chains; its abundance is not meaningful. CDR3 amino acids: CATRAGAPWETQYF. The CDR3 DNA follows: TGTGCCACTCGAGCGGGGGCACCTTGGGAGACCCAGTACTTC. The rearrangement joins TRBV19 to TRBJ2-5, with 8 bases that match TRBD2. The CDR3 length is 14 residues. Germline CDR1 LNHDA, CDR2 SQIVND (reference sequence). Trimming cost V 10 bases and J 5 bases; bases outside gene matches: 12.

In its sample, this clonotype is large. Little can be read into the size of this beta chain, an off-target read in a library designed for alpha chains. The chain uses TRBV20-1 and TRBJ2-7, with 9 bases that match TRBD1. There are 14 residues in the CDR3. J lost 2 bases, V lost 1 base, and 3 bases had no gene match. Germline V gene data show CDR1 as DFQATT and CDR2 as SNEGSKA (reference sequence). This CDR3 reads CSARGDRDTYEQYF. The CDR3 DNA reads TGCAGTGCTAGAGGGGACAGGGATACCTACGAGCAGTACTTC.

A few counts support this clonotype. As an off-target read in a library built for alpha chains, this beta chain has a frequency of little significance. V is TRBV5-5 and J is TRBJ2-1; D unresolved. CDR3 length: 14 amino acids. Germline CDR1 and CDR2: SGHKS and YYEKEE (reference sequence). With 0 bases removed from V and 4 bases from J, the gap between germline ends came to 8 bases. CDR3 DNA: TGTGCCAGCAGCTTGGCTACCGGGTACAATGAGCAGTTCTTC. This codes for CASSLATGYNEQFF.

This clonotype came up a few times. A library made for alpha chains picked up this beta chain off target, so its size means little. The chain combines TRBV6-5 with TRBJ2-7; 8 nucleotides align to TRBD2. The CDR3 consists of 14 residues. Germline V gene data show CDR1 as MNHEY and CDR2 as SVGAGI. V lost 2 bases to trimming and J lost 6 bases; unmatched junction nucleotides: 6. CDR3 in amino acids: CASSYEAGVSEQYF. DNA of the CDR3: TGTGCCAGCAGTTACGAAGCGGGAGTAAGCGAGCAGTACTTC.